This T cell receptor (beta chain) was observed in a study of siplizumab effects on memory and regulatory T cells. Over a period of 5 to 7 days at 37 degrees C, the mixed lymphocyte reaction cells were cocultured. General observations from the study: Memory T cells appeared less diverse than naive cells, which seemed to contribute substantially to alloresponse. Of the alloreactive clones, only a minor fraction mapped to unstimulated subsets.

This clone was seen a handful of times. Its antigen is still unknown. Sequencing of each sample assayed roughly 10^5 TCR templates. Profiled with immunoSEQ multiplex PCR; TCRdb holds only in-frame clones, not every one. The top ten clones hold roughly 6.2% of a sample with 20,000 or so clones, 44% of them seen once. Trimming stripped 0 bases from V and 4 bases from J, with 10 bases between. CDR1 is SGHDT and CDR2 is YYEEEE in the germline V gene. The CDR3 runs to 14 residues. J is TRBJ1-2 and V is TRBV5-6; D not certain. Sequenced: CFSE-low (dividing) CD4+ T cells sorted from an allogeneic mixed lymphocyte reaction. This TCR was sampled from a human donor in good health; the cells came from an allogeneic mixed lymphocyte reaction. Some clones in this sample may be carry-over from other donors' samples. The CDR3 DNA reads TGTGCCAGCAGCTTGGCGAATGGGATCTATGGCTACACCTTC. Translated: CASSLANGIYGYTF.